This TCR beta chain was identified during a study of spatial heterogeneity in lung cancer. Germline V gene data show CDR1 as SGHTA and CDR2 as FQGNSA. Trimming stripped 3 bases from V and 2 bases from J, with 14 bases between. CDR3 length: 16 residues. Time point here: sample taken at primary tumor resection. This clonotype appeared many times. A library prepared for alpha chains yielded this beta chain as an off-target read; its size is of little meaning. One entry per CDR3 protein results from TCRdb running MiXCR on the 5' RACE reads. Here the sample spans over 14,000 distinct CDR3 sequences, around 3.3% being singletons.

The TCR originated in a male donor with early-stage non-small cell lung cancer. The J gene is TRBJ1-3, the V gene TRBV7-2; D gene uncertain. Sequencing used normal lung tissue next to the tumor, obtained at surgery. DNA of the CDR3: TGTGCCAGCAGCTTCTCGGTTCCGTTTCCTGGAAACACCATATATTTT. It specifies CASSFSVPFPGNTIYF.